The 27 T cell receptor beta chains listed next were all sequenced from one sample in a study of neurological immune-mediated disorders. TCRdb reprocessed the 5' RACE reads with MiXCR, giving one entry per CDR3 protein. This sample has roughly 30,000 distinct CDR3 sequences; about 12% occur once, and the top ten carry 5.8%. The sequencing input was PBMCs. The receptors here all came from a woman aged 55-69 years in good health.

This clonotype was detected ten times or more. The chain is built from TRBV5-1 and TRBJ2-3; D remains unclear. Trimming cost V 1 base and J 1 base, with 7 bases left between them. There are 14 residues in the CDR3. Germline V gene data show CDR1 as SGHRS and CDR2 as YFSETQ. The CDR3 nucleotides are TGCGCCAGCAGCTTGAAGGGTGGCACAGATACGCAGTATTTT. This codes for CASSLKGGTDTQYF.

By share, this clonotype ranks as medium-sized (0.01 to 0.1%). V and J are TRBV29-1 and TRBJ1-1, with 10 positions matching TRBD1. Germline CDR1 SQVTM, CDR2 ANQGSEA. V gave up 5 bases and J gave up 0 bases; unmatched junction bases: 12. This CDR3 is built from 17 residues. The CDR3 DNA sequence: TGCAGCGTTCCAATCCTTCCGGGACAGGGGATGAACACTGAAGCTTTCTTT. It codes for CSVPILPGQGMNTEAFF.

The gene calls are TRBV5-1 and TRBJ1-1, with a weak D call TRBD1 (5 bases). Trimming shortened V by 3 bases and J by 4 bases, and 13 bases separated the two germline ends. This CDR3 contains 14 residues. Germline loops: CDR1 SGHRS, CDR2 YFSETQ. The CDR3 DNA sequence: TGCGCCAGCAGCTACCAGGGAGGGTTCACTGAAGCTTTCTTT. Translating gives CASSYQGGFTEAFF.

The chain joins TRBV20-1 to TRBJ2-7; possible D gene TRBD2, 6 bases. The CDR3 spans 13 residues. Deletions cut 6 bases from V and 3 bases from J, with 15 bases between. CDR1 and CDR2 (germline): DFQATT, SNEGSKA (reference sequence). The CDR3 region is CSAPRDFNYEQYF. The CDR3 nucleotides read TGCAGTGCCCCGAGGGACTTCAACTACGAGCAGTACTTC.

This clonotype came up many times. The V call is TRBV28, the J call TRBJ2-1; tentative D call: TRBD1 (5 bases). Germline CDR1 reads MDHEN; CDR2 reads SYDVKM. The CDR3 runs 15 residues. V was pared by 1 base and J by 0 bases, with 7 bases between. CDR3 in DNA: TGTGCCAGCAGTTTATTAGGGGCCTCCTACAATGAGCAGTTCTTC. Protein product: CASSLLGASYNEQFF.

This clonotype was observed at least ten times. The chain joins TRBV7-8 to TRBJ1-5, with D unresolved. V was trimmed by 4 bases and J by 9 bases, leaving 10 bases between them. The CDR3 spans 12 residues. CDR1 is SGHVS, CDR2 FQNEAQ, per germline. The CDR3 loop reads CASSSTQRPQHF. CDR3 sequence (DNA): TGTGCCAGCAGCTCGACGCAGAGGCCCCAGCATTTT.

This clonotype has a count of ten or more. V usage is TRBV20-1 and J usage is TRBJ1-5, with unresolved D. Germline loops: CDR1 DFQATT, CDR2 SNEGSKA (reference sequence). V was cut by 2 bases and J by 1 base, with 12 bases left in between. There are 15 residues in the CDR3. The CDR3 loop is CSARSESYSNQPQHF. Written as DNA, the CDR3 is TGCAGTGCTAGATCGGAATCCTACAGCAATCAGCCCCAGCATTTT.

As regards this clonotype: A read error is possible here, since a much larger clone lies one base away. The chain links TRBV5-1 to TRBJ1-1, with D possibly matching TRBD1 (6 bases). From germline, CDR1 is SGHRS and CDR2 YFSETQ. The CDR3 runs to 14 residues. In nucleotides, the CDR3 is TGCGCCAGCAGCCCGGGGGGGGGCGTCACTGAAGATTTCTTT. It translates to CASSPGGGVTEDFF.

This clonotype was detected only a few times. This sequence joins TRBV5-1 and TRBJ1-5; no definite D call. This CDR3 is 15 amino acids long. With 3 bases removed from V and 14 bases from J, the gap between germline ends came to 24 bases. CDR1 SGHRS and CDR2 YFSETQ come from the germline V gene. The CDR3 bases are TGCGCCAGCAGCTGGGTCCCAGGAGGCAATCAGCACAAGCATTTT. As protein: CASSWVPGGNQHKHF.

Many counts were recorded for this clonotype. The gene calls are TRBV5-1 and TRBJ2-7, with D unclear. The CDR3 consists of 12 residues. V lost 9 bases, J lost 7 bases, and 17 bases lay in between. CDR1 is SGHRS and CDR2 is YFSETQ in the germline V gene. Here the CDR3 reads CATSGSGKEQYF. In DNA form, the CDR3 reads TGCGCCACCTCCGGGTCAGGAAAGGAGCAGTACTTC.

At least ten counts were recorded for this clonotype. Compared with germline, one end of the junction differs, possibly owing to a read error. CDR3 sequence: CASLPGTGQGTQYF. Here the CDR3 DNA reads TGCGCCAGCCTTCCGGGGACAGGGCAAGGGACCCAGTACTTC. This rearrangement joins TRBV5-1 to TRBJ2-5, with TRBD1 identical over 9 bases. CDR3 length: 14 amino acids. Germline CDR1 and CDR2: SGHRS and YFSETQ.

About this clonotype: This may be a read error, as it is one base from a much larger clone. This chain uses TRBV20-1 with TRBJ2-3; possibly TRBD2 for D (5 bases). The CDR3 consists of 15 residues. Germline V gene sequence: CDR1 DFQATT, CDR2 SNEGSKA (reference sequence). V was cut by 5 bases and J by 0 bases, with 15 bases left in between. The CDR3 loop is CSAHPQRTSTDTQYF. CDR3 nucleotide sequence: TGCAGTGCTCATCCCCAGCGGACTAGCACAGATACGCAGTATTTT.

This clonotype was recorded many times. The CDR3: CASSLDGGAFF. Written as DNA, the CDR3 is TGCGCCAGCAGCCTAGACGGAGGGGCTTTCTTT. This rearrangement joins TRBV5-1 to TRBJ1-1; D gene uncertain. The ends were cut back, 4 bases at V and 11 bases at J, with 12 bases in the middle. The CDR3 consists of 11 residues. The germline gives CDR1 SGHRS, CDR2 YFSETQ.

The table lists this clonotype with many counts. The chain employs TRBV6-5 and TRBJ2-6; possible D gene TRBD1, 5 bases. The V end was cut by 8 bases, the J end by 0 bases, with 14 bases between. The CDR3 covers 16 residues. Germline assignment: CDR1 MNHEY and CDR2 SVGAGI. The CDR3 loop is CASSLGVLSGANVLTF. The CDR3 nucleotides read TGTGCCAGCTCCCTAGGGGTCCTCTCTGGGGCCAACGTCCTGACTTTC.

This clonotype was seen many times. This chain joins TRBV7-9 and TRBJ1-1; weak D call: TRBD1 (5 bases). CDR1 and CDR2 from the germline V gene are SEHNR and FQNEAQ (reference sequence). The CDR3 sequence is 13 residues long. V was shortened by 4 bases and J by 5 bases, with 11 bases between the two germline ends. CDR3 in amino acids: CASSSQGGTEAFF. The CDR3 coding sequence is TGTGCCAGCAGCTCCCAGGGTGGGACTGAAGCTTTCTTT.

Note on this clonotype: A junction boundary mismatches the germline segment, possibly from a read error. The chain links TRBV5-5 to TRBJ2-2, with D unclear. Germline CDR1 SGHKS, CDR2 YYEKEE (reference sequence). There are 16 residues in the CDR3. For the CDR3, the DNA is TGTACCAGCAGCTTGGGTCTGGGCGAGAACACCGGGGAGCTGTTTTTT. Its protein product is CTSSLGLGENTGELFF.

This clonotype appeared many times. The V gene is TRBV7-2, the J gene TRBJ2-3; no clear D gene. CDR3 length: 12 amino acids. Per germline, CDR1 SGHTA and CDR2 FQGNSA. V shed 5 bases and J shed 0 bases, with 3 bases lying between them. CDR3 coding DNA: TGTGCCAGCAGCCGTAGCACAGATACGCAGTATTTT. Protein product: CASSRSTDTQYF. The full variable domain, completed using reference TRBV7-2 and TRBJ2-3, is GAGVSQSPSNKVTEKGKDVELRCDPISGHTALYWYRQSLGQGLEFLIYFQGNSAPDKSGLPSDRFSAERTGGSVSTLTIQRTQQEDSAVYLCASSRSTDTQYFGPGTRLTVL.

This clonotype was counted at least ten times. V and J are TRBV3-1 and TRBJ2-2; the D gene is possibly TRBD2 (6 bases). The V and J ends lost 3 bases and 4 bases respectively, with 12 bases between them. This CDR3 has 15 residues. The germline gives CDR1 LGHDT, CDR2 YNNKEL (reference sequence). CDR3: CASSQGGESTGELFF. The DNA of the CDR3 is TGTGCCAGCAGCCAGGGAGGAGAAAGCACCGGGGAGCTGTTTTTT.

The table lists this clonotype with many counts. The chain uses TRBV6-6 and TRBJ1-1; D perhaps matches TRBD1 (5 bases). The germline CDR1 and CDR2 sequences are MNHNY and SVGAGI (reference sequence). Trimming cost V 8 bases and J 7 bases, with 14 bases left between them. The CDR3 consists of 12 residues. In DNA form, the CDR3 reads TGTGCCAGCCGGGACGGTCCCTTTGAAGCTTTCTTT. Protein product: CASRDGPFEAFF.

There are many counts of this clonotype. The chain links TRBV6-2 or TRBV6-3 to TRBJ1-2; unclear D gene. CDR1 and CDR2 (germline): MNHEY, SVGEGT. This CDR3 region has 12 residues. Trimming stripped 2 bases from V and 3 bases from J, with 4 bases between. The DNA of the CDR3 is TGTGCCAGCAGTTACACCGACTATGGCTACACCTTC. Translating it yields CASSYTDYGYTF.

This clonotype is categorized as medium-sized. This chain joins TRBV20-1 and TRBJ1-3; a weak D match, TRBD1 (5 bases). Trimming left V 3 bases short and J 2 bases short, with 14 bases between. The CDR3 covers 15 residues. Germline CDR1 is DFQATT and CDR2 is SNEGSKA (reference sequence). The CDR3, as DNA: TGCAGTGCTAGGGGGGACGCCAGGGCTGGAAACACCATATATTTT. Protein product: CSARGDARAGNTIYF.

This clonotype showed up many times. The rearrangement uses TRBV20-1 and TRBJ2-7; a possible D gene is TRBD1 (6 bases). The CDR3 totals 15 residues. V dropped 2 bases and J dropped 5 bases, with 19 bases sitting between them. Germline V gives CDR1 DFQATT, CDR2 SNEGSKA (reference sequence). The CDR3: CSARSLQGAINEQYF. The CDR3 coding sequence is TGCAGTGCTAGATCCCTACAGGGTGCCATCAACGAGCAGTACTTC.

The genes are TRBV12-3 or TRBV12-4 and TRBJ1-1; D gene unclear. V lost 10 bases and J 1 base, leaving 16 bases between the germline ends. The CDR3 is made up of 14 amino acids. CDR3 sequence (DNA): TGTGCCAACACCCTCTGGACGGAGAACACTGAAGCTTTCTTT. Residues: CANTLWTENTEAFF.

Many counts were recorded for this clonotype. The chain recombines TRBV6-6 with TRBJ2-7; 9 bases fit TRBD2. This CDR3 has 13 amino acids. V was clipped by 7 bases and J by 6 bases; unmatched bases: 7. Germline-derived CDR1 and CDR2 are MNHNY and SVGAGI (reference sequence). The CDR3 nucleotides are TGTGCCAGCACCTCCGCGGGGGGGTTCGAGCAGTACTTC. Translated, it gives CASTSAGGFEQYF.

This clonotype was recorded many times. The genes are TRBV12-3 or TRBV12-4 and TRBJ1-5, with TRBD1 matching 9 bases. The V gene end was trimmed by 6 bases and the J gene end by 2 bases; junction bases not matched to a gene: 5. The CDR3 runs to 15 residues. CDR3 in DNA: TGTGCCAGCAGCTTGGACAGGGGCGGCAATCAGCCCCAGCATTTT. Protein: CASSLDRGGNQPQHF.

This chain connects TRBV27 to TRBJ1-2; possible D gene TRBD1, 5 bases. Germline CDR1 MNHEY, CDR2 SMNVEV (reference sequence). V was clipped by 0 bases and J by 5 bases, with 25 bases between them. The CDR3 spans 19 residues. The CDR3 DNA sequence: TGTGCCAGCAGTTTATCGGGCCCCCGGGACTCACGCCTGTGGTATGGCTACACCTTC. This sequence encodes CASSLSGPRDSRLWYGYTF.

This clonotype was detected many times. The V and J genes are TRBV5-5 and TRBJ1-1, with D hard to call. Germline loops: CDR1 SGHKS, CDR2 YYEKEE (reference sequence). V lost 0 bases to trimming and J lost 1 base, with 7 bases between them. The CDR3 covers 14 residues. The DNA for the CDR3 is TGTGCCAGCAGCTTGGAGGCGGCGAACACTGAAGCTTTCTTT. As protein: CASSLEAANTEAFF.